This T cell receptor (beta chain) derives from a study of response to subunit inactivated influenza vaccine. TCRdb used MiXCR to reprocess the RT-PCR reads, holding one entry per CDR3 protein. This sample has fewer than 700,000 distinct CDR3 sequences, with 13% found just once. Germline CDR1 is SGHRS and CDR2 is YFSETQ. There are 15 residues in the CDR3. The germline V and J ends were trimmed by 5 bases and 7 bases, with 18 bases remaining between them. This clonotype originated in a middle-aged man who received an inactivated influenza vaccine. The chain recombines TRBV5-1 with TRBJ2-2; TRBD1 is a possible D gene (6 bases). This specimen consisted of PBMCs from blood, obtained about 6 weeks after vaccination. CDR3 in DNA: TGCGCCAGCAGATACCAAACAGGGCCCGGCGGGGAGCTGTTTTTT. This translates into CASRYQTGPGGELFF.